This T cell receptor (beta chain) was recorded in a study of blood T cell repertoires in COVID-19. The V and J ends lost 1 base and 2 bases, in that order; junction bases with no gene match: 0. The V gene's germline CDR1 is LGHDT and CDR2 YNNKEL (reference sequence). CDR3 length: 16 residues. This clone has a handful of counts. Profiled with immunoSEQ multiplex PCR; TCRdb holds only in-frame clones, not every one. The sample contains 110,000 or so clones, 81% of which appear only once. Source material: peripheral blood. The chain links TRBV3-1 (or the pseudogene TRBV3-2) to TRBJ2-7; 15 bases are shared with TRBD2. The receptor was derived from a man aged 45-65 years with acute or convalescent COVID-19. CDR3 in amino acids: CASSQGTSGGAYEQYF. CDR3 DNA: TGTGCCAGCAGCCAAGGGACTAGCGGGGGGGCCTACGAGCAGTACTTC.